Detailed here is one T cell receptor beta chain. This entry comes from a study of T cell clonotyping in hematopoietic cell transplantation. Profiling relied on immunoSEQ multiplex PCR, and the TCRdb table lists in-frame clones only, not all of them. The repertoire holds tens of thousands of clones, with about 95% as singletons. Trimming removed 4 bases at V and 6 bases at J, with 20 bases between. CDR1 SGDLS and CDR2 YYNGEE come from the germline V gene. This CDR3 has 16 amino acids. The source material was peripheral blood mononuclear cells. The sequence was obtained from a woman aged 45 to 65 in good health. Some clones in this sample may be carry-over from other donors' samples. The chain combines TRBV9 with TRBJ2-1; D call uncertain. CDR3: CASSPNPRPLSNEQFF. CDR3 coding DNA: TGTGCCAGCAGCCCGAACCCGAGGCCCCTATCCAATGAGCAGTTCTTC.